This T cell receptor beta chain was captured in a study of T cells in Graves' hyperthyroidism and ophthalmopathy (dated by TCRdb to 2018 to 2020). Regarding the complete study: Peripheral blood samples were taken at the time of initial diagnosis, prior to any treatment. The paper describes TCR Vbeta CDR3 sequencing of roughly 130 peripheral blood samples, made up of about 41 ophthalmopathy patients, 70 to 80 hyperthyroidism patients and roughly 17 progressor patients. After blood sampling, hyperthyroidism patients were treated with methimazole at a starting dose of 30 mg daily, and ophthalmopathy patients were treated with high-dose intravenous methylprednisolone. The roughly 90 discovery patients were divided at random into training and test sets in a 7:3 ratio. In addition, the study compared T-cell repertoires in thyroid tissue and in blood from about six Graves' hyperthyroidism patients. To identify distinguishing TCR V-J signatures, a discovery cohort of 100 or so patients was used, comprising roughly 45 with Graves' ophthalmopathy and 57 with stable Graves' hyperthyroidism. Prospective prediction of ophthalmopathy was tested in an independent validation cohort of fewer than 20 hyperthyroidism patients and 15 to 17 patients who later progressed to ophthalmopathy. Study-level results and caveats: Most expanded thyroid clonotypes (frequency above 0.001) were also detected in blood, suggesting blood repertoires may reflect thyroid immune responses. In validation, the model predicted progression to ophthalmopathy a median of about 6.8 months before onset, with over 60% sensitivity and about 75% specificity. No statistical method was used to set the sample size in advance, and investigators knew the group allocation. In cross-validation, a model built on a 13 V-J signature told ophthalmopathy apart from stable hyperthyroidism with less than 90% sensitivity and roughly 82% specificity, and in testing the same model reached 80%/75%.

This clonotype was observed many times. Its antigen remains unidentified. No base-level quality is on record; no much larger clone is a single base apart. The TCR beta CDR3 regions were amplified from RNA transcripts. The first round of RT-PCR for the TCR CDR3 was performed with the HTBI primer set and the Qiagen OneStep RT-PCR kit. Libraries were constructed in a second round of multiplex PCR, after which size selection and purification were performed. Paired-end sequencing of the libraries was performed with 100 bp reads on an Illumina HiSeq2000. For the original study's pipeline: SOAPnuke was used to process the raw data, throwing out any read that contained adapters or uncalled bases, had a mean Phred below 15, or lacked an exact constant-primer or identifier match. High-quality paired reads were merged using COPE v1.2.5, and each unique nucleotide sequence was defined as a clonotype. MiTCR v1.1 was used to align clonotypes to the IMGT TRBV, TRBD and TRBJ reference segments. Only V-J combinations with frequency above 0.0001, covering 99% to 99.2% of repertoires, were analysed. The TCS score was defined as the ratio of F50 (clonal expansion) to E x V (chaos), calculated using BLOSUM62-based TCRdist between CDR3 peptides within each V-J. Welch's t-statistics and random forest reduced around 510 V-J features to around 14, which were used in a naive Bayes classifier (R e1071). The public sequencing data were trimmed at Q25 with fastp and processed into clonotypes with MiXCR by TCRdb, which kept only in-frame beta chains. CDR3 protein duplicates are merged, each entry listing the most common genes and DNA. TCRdb's processing, not the authors' own work, is the source of the V and J calls. In this sample the table shows around 520,000 distinct CDR3 sequences, about 24% of which occur a single time. In total, the top ten clones hold around 10% of the sample.

For CDR1 and CDR2, the germline V gene (reference sequence) lists DFQATT and SNEGSKA. V is cut by 2 bases and J by 2 bases, and the space between the germline ends is 13 bases. The CDR3 runs 14 amino acids, cysteine and phenylalanine included. Just CDR3 DNA is preserved here, 42 bases in frame from base 1. In the ophthalmopathy patients, disease was moderately to severely active, with a Clinical Activity Score of 3 or more, a NOSPECS grade of 4 or more, and a duration of less than 3 months. Patients with uncontrolled infections, other autoimmune diseases, pregnancy or lactation were excluded. Diagnoses were based on clinical symptoms, serum thyroxine and TRAb, thyroid ultrasound and orbital computed tomography. PBMCs were separated from 8 to 10 ml of fresh peripheral blood using Ficoll-Paque density gradient centrifugation. Total RNA was extracted with Trizol reagent, and quality was checked on an Agilent 2100 Bioanalyzer.

This receptor chain uses TRBV20-1 and TRBJ2-7; the D gene is possibly TRBD1, with 6 bases matching. This TCR was sampled from a woman aged 25-40 years with Graves' ophthalmopathy. The specimen was blood. The CDR3 here reads CSARRTDRPYEQYF. The nucleotides read TGCAGTGCTAGACGGACAGATAGACCCTACGAGCAGTACTTC.